The subject of this entry is one T cell receptor beta chain. The ends lost 0 bases at V and 3 bases at J; junction bases unmatched: 7. Germline V gene data show CDR1 as SGHRS and CDR2 as YFSETQ. The CDR3 loop spans 17 amino acids. These data come from a study of blood T cell repertoires in COVID-19. Using immunoSEQ multiplex PCR, the repertoire was profiled, and TCRdb retains in-frame clones only, with some absent. The repertoire holds over 120,000 clones, 84% seen once, with about 5.1% in the top ten. The specimen was peripheral blood. This chain links TRBV5-1 with TRBJ1-1, with 11 bases identical to TRBD1. The receptor was isolated from a human donor in a cohort sampled during active COVID-19. The CDR3 here is CASSLVGTGGGDTEAFF. The CDR3 DNA sequence: TGCGCCAGCAGCTTGGTCGGGACAGGGGGAGGGGACACTGAAGCTTTCTTT.